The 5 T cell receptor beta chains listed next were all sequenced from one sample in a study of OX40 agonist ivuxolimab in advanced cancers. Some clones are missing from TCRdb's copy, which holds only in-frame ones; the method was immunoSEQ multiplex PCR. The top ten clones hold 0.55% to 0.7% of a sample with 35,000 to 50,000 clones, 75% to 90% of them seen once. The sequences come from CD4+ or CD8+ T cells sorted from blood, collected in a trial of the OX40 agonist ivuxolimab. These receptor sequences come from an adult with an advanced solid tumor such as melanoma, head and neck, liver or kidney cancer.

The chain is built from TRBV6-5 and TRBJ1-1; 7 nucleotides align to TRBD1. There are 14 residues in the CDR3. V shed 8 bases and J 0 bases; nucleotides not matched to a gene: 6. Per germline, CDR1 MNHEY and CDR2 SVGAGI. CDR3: CASRDRIMNTEAFF. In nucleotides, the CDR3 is TGTGCCAGCCGGGACAGAATTATGAACACTGAAGCTTTCTTT.

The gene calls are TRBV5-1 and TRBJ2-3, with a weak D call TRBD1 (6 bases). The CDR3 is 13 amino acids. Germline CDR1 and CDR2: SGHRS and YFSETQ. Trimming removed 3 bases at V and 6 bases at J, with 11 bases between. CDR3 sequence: CASSYPGDDTQYF. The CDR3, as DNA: TGCGCCAGCAGCTATCCAGGGGACGATACGCAGTATTTT.

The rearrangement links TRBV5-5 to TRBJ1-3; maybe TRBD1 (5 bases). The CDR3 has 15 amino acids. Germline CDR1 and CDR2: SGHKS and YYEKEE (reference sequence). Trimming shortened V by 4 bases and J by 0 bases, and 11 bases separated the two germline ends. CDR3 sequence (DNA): TGTGCCAGCAGCCCCCGGGGGGACTCTGGAAACACCATATATTTT. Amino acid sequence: CASSPRGDSGNTIYF.

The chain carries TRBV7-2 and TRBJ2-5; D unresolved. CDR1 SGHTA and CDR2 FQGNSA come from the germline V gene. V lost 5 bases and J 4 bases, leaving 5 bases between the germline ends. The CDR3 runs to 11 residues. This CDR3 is CASSPGETQYF. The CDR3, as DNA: TGTGCCAGCAGCCCCGGAGAGACCCAGTACTTC.

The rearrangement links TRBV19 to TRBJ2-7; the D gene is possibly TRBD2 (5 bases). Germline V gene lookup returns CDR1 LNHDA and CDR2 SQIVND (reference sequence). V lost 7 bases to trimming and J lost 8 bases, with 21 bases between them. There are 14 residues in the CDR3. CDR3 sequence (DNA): TGTGCCAGTAACCAACCGGGAAGACCTCACCAGCAGTACTTC. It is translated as CASNQPGRPHQQYF.